These 2 T cell receptor beta chains came from one sample sequenced in a study of cytomegalovirus exposure and HLA in healthy donors. Researchers ran the PCR with 60 Vbeta and 13 Jbeta primers. Profiled with immunoSEQ multiplex PCR; TCRdb holds only in-frame clones, not every one. This table holds 150,000 to 200,000 clones, approximately 84% found once. The sequencing sample was made of PBMCs. These receptors all stem from a woman aged 40-49 years in good health and CMV-seropositive.

As concerns this clone: The junction does not match germline at one end; this may be a read error. V usage is TRBV7-2 and J usage is TRBJ2-3, with a possible D match to TRBD2 (7 bases). CDR3 size: 15 residues. Germline CDR1 and CDR2: SGHTA and FQGNSA. The CDR3 DNA sequence: TGTGCCAGCAGCGACCCCGAGAGAGGCGGGGGCAGTTCGGGTTTT. Translated, it gives CASSDPERGGGSSGF. Complete variable domain (other parts from reference TRBV7-2 and TRBJ2-3): GAGVSQSPSNKVTEKGKDVELRCDPISGHTALYWYRQSLGQGLEFLIYFQGNSAPDKSGLPSDRFSAERTGGSVSTLTIQRTQQEDSAVYLCASSDPERGGGSSGFGPGTRLTVL.

The V and J genes are TRBV7-9 and TRBJ1-2; D is unresolved. Germline loops: CDR1 SEHNR, CDR2 FQNEAQ (reference sequence). V lost 3 bases, J lost 5 bases, and 10 bases lay in between. The CDR3 has 13 amino acids. The CDR3 loop is CASSFPGLYGYTF. The CDR3, as DNA: TGTGCCAGCAGCTTTCCGGGTTTGTATGGCTACACCTTC.